Below are 17 T cell receptor beta chains sequenced from a single sample in a study of cytomegalovirus exposure and HLA in healthy donors. PCR primers comprised 60 Vbeta and 13 Jbeta primers. Sequenced by immunoSEQ multiplex PCR; TCRdb stores in-frame clones only, minus some. The sample includes approximately 150,000 clones, 75% to 85% seen only once; the top ten take approximately 4.8%. The sequenced material came from PBMCs. The receptors originated from a young man in good health and CMV-seronegative.

This chain connects TRBV30 to TRBJ1-2; TRBD1 might be the D (5 bases). The CDR3 is 13 residues long. Germline CDR1 reads GTSNPN; CDR2 reads SVGIG (reference sequence). V lost 4 bases and J 5 bases, leaving 14 bases between the germline ends. CDR3 coding DNA: TGTGCCTGGAAAACAGGTCATACTTATGGCTACACCTTC. It specifies CAWKTGHTYGYTF.

J is TRBJ2-7 and V is TRBV27; 7 bases line up with TRBD1. The CDR3 has 15 residues. V was pared by 2 bases and J by 2 bases, with 6 bases of the junction left unmatched. The germline V gene has CDR1 MNHEY and CDR2 SMNVEV (reference sequence). The CDR3 DNA sequence: TGTGCCAGCAGTTTACCAACGGGACAGCCCTACGAGCAGTACTTC. It is translated as CASSLPTGQPYEQYF.

The CDR3: CATRDSSLAGASNKNIQYF. The CDR3 coding sequence is TGTGCCACCCGGGACTCATCGCTAGCGGGGGCCTCCAACAAAAACATTCAGTACTTC. This chain uses TRBV15 with TRBJ2-4, with 10 positions matching TRBD2. V shed 8 bases and J 3 bases; nucleotides not matched to a gene: 19. This CDR3 contains 19 residues. The germline CDR1 and CDR2 sequences are LNHNV and YYDKDF (reference sequence).

Turning to this clone: Sequence at one end of the junction differs from germline and may be a read error. The rearrangement uses TRBV7-9 and TRBJ2-7; perhaps TRBD1 as D (8 bases). This CDR3 is built from 16 residues. The germline V gene encodes CDR1 SEHNR and CDR2 FQNEAQ (reference sequence). This CDR3 is CSSSQRGQVSTYEQYF. CDR3 sequence (DNA): TGTTCCAGCAGCCAGCGGGGACAGGTTTCGACCTACGAGCAGTACTTC.

The V gene is TRBV28, the J gene TRBJ2-5; TRBD1 aligns across 7 bases. The J call may be faulty, since TRBJ2-7 better matches the DNA end. Germline V gives CDR1 MDHEN, CDR2 SYDVKM. The CDR3 has 15 amino acids. The CDR3, as DNA: TGTGCCAGCAGTTCCCTGACAGGGAGAGCCTACGAGCAGTACTTC. This sequence encodes CASSSLTGRAYEQYF.

The chain employs TRBV7-9 and TRBJ1-2; 7 positions agree with TRBD1. Unmatched junction bases numbered 18, after V lost 7 bases and J lost 4 bases. This CDR3 has 17 residues. Per germline, CDR1 SEHNR and CDR2 FQNEAQ (reference sequence). DNA for the CDR3: TGTGCCAGCACCTTCCCCCTAAGACAGGGCCCAACCTATGGCTACACCTTC. Translated: CASTFPLRQGPTYGYTF.

The chain has TRBV5-3 and TRBJ2-7; D is possibly TRBD1 (6 bases). TRBV5-3 is an ORF; its function is uncertain. This CDR3 comprises 14 residues. V was cut by 0 bases and J by 6 bases, with 13 bases left in between. The CDR3 DNA reads TGTGCCAGAAGCTTGGTAATCAGGGGCCCCGAGCAGTACTTC. Its protein is CARSLVIRGPEQYF.

V and J are TRBV5-5 and TRBJ2-7; 9 bases match TRBD1. CDR1 is SGHKS, CDR2 YYEKEE, per germline (reference sequence). CDR3 length: 13 amino acids. The V and J ends lost 4 bases and 7 bases, in that order; junction bases with no gene match: 6. The CDR3 here is CASSPGQGMEQYF. In DNA, the CDR3 is TGTGCCAGCAGCCCTGGACAGGGGATGGAGCAGTACTTC.

This clone was picked up a small number of times. The V and J genes are TRBV4-1 and TRBJ2-1, with TRBD2 matching 9 bases. CDR3 length: 19 amino acids. Germline CDR1 is MGHRA and CDR2 is YSYEKL. With V trimmed by 1 base and J by 8 bases, 18 bases remained unmatched. CDR3 DNA: TGCGCCAGCAGCCAAGGGCCCCTCCCCCCCGCGGGAGGGGCCGATGAGCAGTTCTTC. Translation: CASSQGPLPPAGGADEQFF.

The genes are TRBV28 and TRBJ2-7; 7 bases agree with TRBD1. After removal of 7 bases from V and 4 bases from J, the junction contained 10 bases not matched to a gene. This CDR3 has 14 residues. Germline V CDR1 and CDR2: MDHEN, SYDVKM. CDR3 amino acids: CASKFGTEVYEQYF. The DNA for the CDR3 is TGTGCCAGCAAATTTGGGACAGAGGTATACGAGCAGTACTTC.

The chain combines TRBV28 with TRBJ1-2; maybe TRBD1 (5 bases). V was trimmed by 2 bases and J by 4 bases, leaving 14 bases between them. The germline CDR1 and CDR2 sequences are MDHEN and SYDVKM. This CDR3 contains 15 residues. In nucleotides, the CDR3 is TGTGCCAGCAGTTTAATAAGACACAGGAGCTATGGCTACACCTTC. It yields the protein CASSLIRHRSYGYTF.

The chain links TRBV30 to TRBJ1-2; tentatively, D is TRBD1 (5 bases). Germline V gives CDR1 GTSNPN, CDR2 SVGIG (reference sequence). The CDR3 spans 13 residues. V was clipped by 7 bases and J by 0 bases, with 12 bases between them. The CDR3 spells CAFSGGTNYGYTF. CDR3 bases: TGTGCCTTCTCGGGGGGTACTAACTATGGCTACACCTTC.

V and J are TRBV29-1 and TRBJ2-1, with D maybe TRBD1 (6 bases). This CDR3 has 12 residues. CDR1 is SQVTM and CDR2 is ANQGSEA in the germline V gene. V was shortened by 4 bases and J by 15 bases, with 19 bases between the two germline ends. The CDR3 nucleotides are TGCAGCGTTGGGCAGGGGCAGTCTAGGGGGTTCTTC. Translation: CSVGQGQSRGFF.

The chain joins TRBV5-4 to TRBJ2-5, with unresolved D. Per the germline V gene, CDR1 is SGHNT and CDR2 is YYREEE (reference sequence). V lost 0 bases to trimming and J lost 1 base, with 7 bases between them. The CDR3 consists of 14 residues. The CDR3 protein is CASSLGTTQETQYF. CDR3 bases: TGTGCCAGCAGCTTGGGTACTACCCAAGAGACCCAGTACTTC.

The CDR3 DNA sequence: TGTGCCAGCACTCCAGGGGATCAGCCCCAGCATTTT. Protein sequence: CASTPGDQPQHF. This chain links TRBV28 with TRBJ1-5; possibly TRBD1 for D (6 bases). There are 12 residues in the CDR3. Trimming left V 7 bases short and J 5 bases short, with 9 bases between. Germline-derived CDR1 and CDR2 are MDHEN and SYDVKM.

This sequence joins TRBV4-2 and TRBJ1-1, with D unresolved. The V gene's germline CDR1 is LGHNA and CDR2 YNFKEQ. The ends were cut back, 4 bases at V and 1 base at J, with 16 bases in the middle. The CDR3 runs to 16 residues. CDR3 in DNA: TGTGCCAGCAGCCCAGGCGAGGGAGGAGGGAACACTGAAGCTTTCTTT. The encoded protein is CASSPGEGGGNTEAFF.

This sequence joins TRBV10-3 and TRBJ1-1; weak D call: TRBD1 (6 bases). Germline CDR1 and CDR2: ENHRY and SYGVKD. The CDR3 extends over 15 amino acids. The germline V and J ends were trimmed by 2 bases and 1 base, with 11 bases remaining between them. The CDR3 loop reads CAISEARGTNTEAFF. For the CDR3, the DNA is TGTGCCATCAGTGAGGCGAGGGGGACGAACACTGAAGCTTTCTTT.